The 2 T cell receptor beta chains below all came from one sample that was sequenced in a study of OX40 agonist ivuxolimab in advanced cancers. The library was prepared using the immunoSEQ multiplex PCR assay. TCRdb mirrors the immuneACCESS table, restricted to in-frame sequences. Some clones are absent from its copies; in checked studies, under half trace to an unresolved V gene, and the reason for the others is unknown. The sample data list tens of thousands of clones, and about 89% of these were observed just once. 3.8% of the sample is held by the ten biggest clonotypes. The sequences come from CD4+ or CD8+ T cells sorted from blood, collected in a trial of the OX40 agonist ivuxolimab. These receptors originate from an adult with an advanced solid tumor such as melanoma, head and neck, liver or kidney cancer.

This clone was seen just once. This chain links TRBV6-4 with TRBJ2-1; D is unclear. The ends were cut back, 4 bases at V and 10 bases at J, with 14 bases in the middle. The CDR3 runs to 13 residues. Germline V gives CDR1 MRHNA, CDR2 SNTAGT. The CDR3 DNA reads TGTGCCAGCAGTGTTCTCCAAGGGCACGAGCAGTTCTTC. Translation gives CASSVLQGHEQFF.

This chain links TRBV27 with TRBJ2-1; 11 bases are shared with TRBD2. Germline values: CDR1 MNHEY, CDR2 SMNVEV (reference sequence). This CDR3 spans 22 amino acids. The trim removed 7 bases at V and 0 bases at J, leaving 23 bases unmatched. The CDR3: CASIPFPGTEGLAANSYNEQFF. DNA of the CDR3: TGTGCCAGCATTCCCTTTCCCGGGACAGAGGGACTAGCGGCGAACTCCTACAATGAGCAGTTCTTC.